Below, 17 T cell receptor beta chains from the same sample are listed, as sequenced in a study of radiation and T cells in renal cell carcinoma. The assay was immunoSEQ multiplex PCR, and TCRdb's table has in-frame clones only and misses some. Of 100,000 to 150,000 clones in the sample, around 80% were seen once. Noted time point: blood 2 weeks post-SBRT. Documented treatment: 15 Gy SBRT to primary tumor, nephrectomy 4 weeks later. This sample comprised blood, obtained from a patient whose treatment included radiotherapy and nephrectomy. These receptors were obtained from a man aged 50-59 years with renal cell carcinoma.

This chain uses TRBV29-1 with TRBJ2-3, with 7 nucleotides matching TRBD1. Unmatched junction bases numbered 12, after V lost 7 bases and J lost 2 bases. The CDR3 extends over 15 amino acids. Per germline, CDR1 SQVTM and CDR2 ANQGSEA. The CDR3, as DNA: TGCAGCGCTCCGGTAGGGGGCAGGGCCACAGATACGCAGTATTTT. Translating it yields CSAPVGGRATDTQYF.

The V call is TRBV30, the J call TRBJ2-5; no clear D. CDR3 size: 11 residues. Germline V gene sequence: CDR1 GTSNPN, CDR2 SVGIG (reference sequence). Trimming left V 0 bases short and J 6 bases short, with 5 bases between. The CDR3 DNA is TGTGCCTGGAGTGTACTAAAGACCCAGTACTTC. Translation: CAWSVLKTQYF.

The gene calls are TRBV2 and TRBJ2-3; 8 bases align to TRBD2. Germline loops: CDR1 SNHLY, CDR2 FYNNEI. Trimming cost V 4 bases and J 4 bases; bases outside gene matches: 7. This CDR3 contains 15 residues. CDR3 bases: TGTGCCAGCAGTGTTCAAGGACTAGCCCCAGATACGCAGTATTTT. This sequence encodes CASSVQGLAPDTQYF.

The chain uses TRBV12-2 and TRBJ1-1. TRBV12-2 is flagged as a pseudogene. The CDR3 consists of 20 residues. CDR3 in amino acids: CASRFSARKWSGELNTEAFF. Here the CDR3 DNA reads TGTGCAAGTCGCTTCTCTGCTCGCAAATGGTCTGGGGAATTGAACACTGAAGCTTTCTTT.

The chain uses TRBV27 and TRBJ2-7, with D possibly TRBD2 on 5 matching bases. Trimming removed 3 bases from V and 5 bases from J, with 20 bases in between. Germline V gene lookup returns CDR1 MNHEY and CDR2 SMNVEV (reference sequence). The CDR3 consists of 16 residues. The CDR3 loop reads CASSLGEAGLGNEQYF. In DNA form, the CDR3 reads TGTGCCAGCAGTTTGGGCGAGGCGGGCCTAGGCAACGAGCAGTACTTC.

This sequence joins TRBV11-3 and TRBJ2-1, with no clear D. The V gene's germline CDR1 is SGHNT and CDR2 YENEEA. This CDR3 contains 16 residues. V gave up 1 base and J gave up 0 bases, with 10 bases separating them. The CDR3 region is CASSLGRISSYNEQFF. The CDR3 DNA sequence: TGTGCCAGCAGCTTAGGACGGATTAGCTCCTACAATGAGCAGTTCTTC.

The rearrangement links TRBV5-1 to TRBJ2-2, with D tentatively TRBD1 or TRBD2 (5 bases each). V lost 4 bases, J lost 4 bases, and 11 bases lay in between. CDR1 and CDR2 from the germline V gene are SGHRS and YFSETQ. The CDR3 consists of 14 residues. DNA of the CDR3: TGCGCCAGCAGCCTGGGGGTCCTCACCGGGGAGCTGTTTTTT. Residues: CASSLGVLTGELFF.

This clone has more than one count but fewer than ten. The chain carries TRBV7-2 and TRBJ2-1; unclear D gene. The CDR3 is 14 residues long. Germline CDR1 is SGHTA and CDR2 is FQGNSA. The V and J ends lost 1 base and 3 bases respectively, with 7 bases between them. As DNA, the CDR3 is TGTGCCAGCAGCTTAGGGTCCATCTACAATGAGCAGTTCTTC. Amino acid sequence: CASSLGSIYNEQFF. Variable domain in full (rest from reference TRBV7-2 and TRBJ2-1): GAGVSQSPSNKVTEKGKDVELRCDPISGHTALYWYRQSLGQGLEFLIYFQGNSAPDKSGLPSDRFSAERTGGSVSTLTIQRTQQEDSAVYLCASSLGSIYNEQFFGPGTRLTVL.

This clone has only one observation. V usage is TRBV10-1 and J usage is TRBJ2-3, with 9 positions matching TRBD2. This CDR3 is built from 14 residues. CDR1 is WNHNN, CDR2 SYGVQD, per germline (reference sequence). V was clipped by 0 bases and J by 6 bases; unmatched bases: 1. Here the CDR3 DNA reads TGCGCCAGCAGTGAGTCGAGCGGGAGGGATACGCAGTATTTT. Translation: CASSESSGRDTQYF.

The chain uses TRBV11-1 and TRBJ1-6; 10 nucleotides agree with TRBD1. V shed 5 bases, J shed 10 bases, and the junction held 8 bases outside the gene matches. This CDR3 has 15 residues. Germline V gene data show CDR1 as SGHAT and CDR2 as FQDESV (reference sequence). CDR3 region: CASSQSGQGVSPLHF. In nucleotides, the CDR3 is TGTGCCAGCAGCCAAAGTGGACAGGGGGTCTCACCCCTCCACTTT.

The V and J genes are TRBV6-6 and TRBJ1-4, with D tentatively TRBD1 (5 bases). The germline CDR1 and CDR2 sequences are MNHNY and SVGAGI (reference sequence). This CDR3 spans 15 amino acids. V shed 3 bases and J shed 3 bases, with 11 bases lying between them. Written as DNA, the CDR3 is TGTGCCAGCAGTTATTCCGACAGTTCTAATGAAAAACTGTTTTTT. Protein sequence: CASSYSDSSNEKLFF.

J is TRBJ2-5 and V is TRBV5-1; D perhaps matches TRBD1 (5 bases). The length of the CDR3 is 14 residues. CDR1 is SGHRS, CDR2 YFSETQ, per germline. V was clipped by 0 bases and J by 2 bases, with 8 bases between them. Here the CDR3 DNA reads TGCGCCAGCAGCTTGGAACAGGAACAAGAGACCCAGTACTTC. It yields the protein CASSLEQEQETQYF.

V is TRBV7-3 and J is TRBJ1-1; no firm D call. V was clipped by 2 bases and J by 5 bases, with 9 bases between them. The CDR3 is 13 residues long. The germline CDR1 and CDR2 sequences are SGHTA and FQGTGA. The CDR3 region is CASSLYEVTEAFF. CDR3 sequence (DNA): TGTGCCAGCAGCTTATACGAGGTAACTGAAGCTTTCTTT.

V is TRBV5-6 and J is TRBJ1-1; no reliable D call. In germline, CDR1 is SGHDT, CDR2 YYEEEE. V gave up 7 bases and J gave up 3 bases, with 19 bases separating them. The CDR3 has 15 amino acids. This CDR3 reads CASDGGQGSYTEAFF. The DNA of the CDR3 is TGTGCCAGCGATGGCGGTCAAGGTTCCTACACTGAAGCTTTCTTT.

The chain recombines TRBV6-1 with TRBJ1-2; D unresolved. The germline V gene has CDR1 MNHNS and CDR2 SASEGT. Trimming stripped 4 bases from V and 0 bases from J, with 6 bases between. The CDR3 sequence is 13 residues long. CDR3 DNA sequence: TGTGCCAGCAGTGGGAAGTCTAACTATGGCTACACCTTC. It translates to CASSGKSNYGYTF.

This clone was counted between two and nine times. V and J are TRBV14 and TRBJ2-3; D not certain. Trimming removed 3 bases from V and 4 bases from J, with 5 bases in between. Germline V gene data show CDR1 as SGHDN and CDR2 as FVKESK. The CDR3 extends over 12 amino acids. This CDR3 is CASSQVADTQYF. In DNA, the CDR3 is TGTGCCAGCAGCCAGGTGGCAGATACGCAGTATTTT.

The V and J genes are TRBV5-4 and TRBJ1-2; D possibly corresponds to TRBD1 (6 bases). The CDR3 is 16 amino acids. The V gene's germline CDR1 is SGHNT and CDR2 YYREEE (reference sequence). Trimming shortened V by 4 bases and J by 0 bases, and 16 bases separated the two germline ends. This CDR3 reads CASSQLNRQANYGYTF. CDR3 nucleotides: TGTGCCAGCAGCCAACTGAACAGACAGGCTAACTATGGCTACACCTTC.